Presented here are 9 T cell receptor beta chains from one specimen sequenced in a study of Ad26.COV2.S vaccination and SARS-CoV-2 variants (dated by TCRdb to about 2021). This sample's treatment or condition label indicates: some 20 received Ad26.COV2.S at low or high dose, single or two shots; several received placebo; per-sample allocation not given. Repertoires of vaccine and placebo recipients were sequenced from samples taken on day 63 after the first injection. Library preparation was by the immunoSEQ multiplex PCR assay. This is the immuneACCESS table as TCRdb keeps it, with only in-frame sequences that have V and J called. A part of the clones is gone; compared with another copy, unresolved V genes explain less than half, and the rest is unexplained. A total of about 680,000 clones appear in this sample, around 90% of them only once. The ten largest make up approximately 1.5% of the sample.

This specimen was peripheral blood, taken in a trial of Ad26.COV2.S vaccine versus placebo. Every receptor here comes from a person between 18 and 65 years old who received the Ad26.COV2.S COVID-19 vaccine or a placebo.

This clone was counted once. The CDR3, as DNA: TGTGCCAGCTCACTAGCTAGCGGGAGCCAAGATACGCAGTATTTT. Its translation: CASSLASGSQDTQYF. The rearrangement uses TRBV18 and TRBJ2-3, with TRBD2 matching 10 bases. Germline values: CDR1 KGHSH, CDR2 LQKENI. This CDR3 is built from 15 residues. J was trimmed by 5 bases and V by 4 bases; bases with no gene match: 6.

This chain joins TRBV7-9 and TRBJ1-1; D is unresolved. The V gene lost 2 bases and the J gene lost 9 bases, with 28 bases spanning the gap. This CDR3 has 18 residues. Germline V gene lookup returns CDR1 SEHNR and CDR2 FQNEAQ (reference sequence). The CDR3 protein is CASSLRTAAEGTASKAFF. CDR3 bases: TGTGCCAGCAGCTTACGGACGGCTGCAGAGGGTACAGCTTCGAAAGCTTTCTTT.

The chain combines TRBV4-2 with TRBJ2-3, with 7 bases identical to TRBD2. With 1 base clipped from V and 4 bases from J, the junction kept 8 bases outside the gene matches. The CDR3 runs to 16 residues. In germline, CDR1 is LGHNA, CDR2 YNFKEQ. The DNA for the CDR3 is TGTGCCAGCAGCCAAGGAGCGGAGCGGGACTCAGATACGCAGTATTTT. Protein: CASSQGAERDSDTQYF.

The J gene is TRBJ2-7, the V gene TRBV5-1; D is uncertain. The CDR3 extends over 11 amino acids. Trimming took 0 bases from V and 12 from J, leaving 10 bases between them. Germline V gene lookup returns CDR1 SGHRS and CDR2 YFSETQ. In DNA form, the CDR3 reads TGCGCCAGCAGCTTGGAGGCGAGAAGGTACTTC. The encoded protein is CASSLEARRYF.

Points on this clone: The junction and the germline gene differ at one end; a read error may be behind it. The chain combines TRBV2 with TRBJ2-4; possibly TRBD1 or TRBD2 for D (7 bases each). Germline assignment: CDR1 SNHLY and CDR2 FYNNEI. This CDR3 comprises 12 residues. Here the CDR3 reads CASSPTGRGPHF. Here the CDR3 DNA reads TGTGCCAGCAGCCCGACGGGGAGGGGGCCCCACTTC.

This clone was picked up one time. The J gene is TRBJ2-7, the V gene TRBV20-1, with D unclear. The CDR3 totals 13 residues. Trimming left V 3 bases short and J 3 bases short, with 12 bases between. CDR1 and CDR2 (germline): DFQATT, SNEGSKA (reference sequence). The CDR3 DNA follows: TGCAGTGCTAGTTATGGCAGATACTACGAGCAGTACTTC. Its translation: CSASYGRYYEQYF.

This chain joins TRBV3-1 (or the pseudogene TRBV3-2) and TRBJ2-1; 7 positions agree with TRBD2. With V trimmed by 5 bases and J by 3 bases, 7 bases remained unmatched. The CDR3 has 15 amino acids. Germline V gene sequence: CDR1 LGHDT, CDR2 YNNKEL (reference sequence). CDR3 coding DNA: TGTGCCAGCAGCTCCGATGGGGGGGGCTACAATGAGCAGTTCTTC. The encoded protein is CASSSDGGGYNEQFF.

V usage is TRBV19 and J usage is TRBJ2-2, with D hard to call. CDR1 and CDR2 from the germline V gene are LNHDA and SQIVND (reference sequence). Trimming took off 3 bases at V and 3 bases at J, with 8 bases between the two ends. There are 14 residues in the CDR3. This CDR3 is CASSIRRDTGELFF. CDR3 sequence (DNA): TGTGCCAGTAGTATCAGACGGGACACCGGGGAGCTGTTTTTT.

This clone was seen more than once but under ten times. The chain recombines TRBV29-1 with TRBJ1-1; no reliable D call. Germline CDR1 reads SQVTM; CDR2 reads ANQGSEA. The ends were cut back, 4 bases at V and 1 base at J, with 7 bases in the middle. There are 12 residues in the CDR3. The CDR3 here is CSVVEGNTEAFF. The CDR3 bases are TGCAGCGTTGTTGAGGGGAACACTGAAGCTTTCTTT.